This TCR beta chain was sequenced for a study of blood T cell repertoires in COVID-19. Turning to the study itself: COVID-19 samples from acute and convalescent phases originated in the United States, Italy and Spain. Sample material is recorded as cDNA or gDNA derived from T cells, B-cell-depleted T cells, or PBMCs.

Source study methods: Reference gene primer amplification in the assay estimated nucleated cell counts. This table comes from immunoSEQ multiplex PCR, and its TCRdb copy is limited to in-frame clones, with some not included. V, J and clone size are taken as reported in that table, and D and trimming were inferred from the DNA itself. The sample gives 300,000 or so clones, about 84% of which show up once; under 2% is in the top ten. The CDR3 sequence is 18 residues long. Germline CDR1 KGHDR, CDR2 SFDVKD. The J segment lost 4 bases and the V segment lost 3 bases, leaving 9 bases of the junction unmatched.

V is TRBV24-1 and J is TRBJ2-5; 14 bases are shared with TRBD2. This receptor was obtained from a woman aged 45-65 years with acute or convalescent COVID-19. Source material: peripheral blood. CDR3 sequence: CATSDPGTSGSEIETQYF. The CDR3 bases are TGTGCCACCAGTGATCCTGGGACTAGCGGGAGCGAGATAGAGACCCAGTACTTC.